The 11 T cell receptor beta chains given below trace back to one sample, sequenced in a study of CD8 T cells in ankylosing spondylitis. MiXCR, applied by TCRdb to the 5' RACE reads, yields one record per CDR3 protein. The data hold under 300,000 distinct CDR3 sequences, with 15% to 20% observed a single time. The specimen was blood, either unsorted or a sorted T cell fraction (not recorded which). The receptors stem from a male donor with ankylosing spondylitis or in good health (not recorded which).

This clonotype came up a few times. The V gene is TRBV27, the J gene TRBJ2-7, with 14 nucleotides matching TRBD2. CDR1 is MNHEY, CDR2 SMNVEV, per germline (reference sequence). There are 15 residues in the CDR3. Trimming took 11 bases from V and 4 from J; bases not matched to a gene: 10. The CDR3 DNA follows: TGTGCCGCGTCGCCCGGGACTAGCGGGAGTTACGAGCAGTACTTC. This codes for CAASPGTSGSYEQYF.

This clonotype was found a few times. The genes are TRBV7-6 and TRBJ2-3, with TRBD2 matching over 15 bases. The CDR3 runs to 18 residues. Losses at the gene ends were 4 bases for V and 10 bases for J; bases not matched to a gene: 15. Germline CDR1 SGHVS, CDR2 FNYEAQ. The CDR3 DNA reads TGTGCCAGCAGCTCTCCCCGCCCGGGACTAGCGGGAGGTGTTCCGCAGTATTTT. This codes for CASSSPRPGLAGGVPQYF.

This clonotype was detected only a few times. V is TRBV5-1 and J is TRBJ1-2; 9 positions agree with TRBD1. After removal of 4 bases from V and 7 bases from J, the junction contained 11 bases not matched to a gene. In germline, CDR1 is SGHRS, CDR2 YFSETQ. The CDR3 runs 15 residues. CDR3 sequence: CASSKGGQGRFGYTF. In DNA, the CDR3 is TGCGCCAGCAGCAAGGGGGGACAGGGACGATTTGGCTACACCTTC. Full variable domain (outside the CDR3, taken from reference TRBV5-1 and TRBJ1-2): KAGVTQTPRYLIKTRGQQVTLSCSPISGHRSVSWYQQTPGQGLQFLFEYFSETQRNKGNFPGRFSGRQFSNSRSEMNVSTLELGDSALYLCASSKGGQGRFGYTFGSGTRLTVV.

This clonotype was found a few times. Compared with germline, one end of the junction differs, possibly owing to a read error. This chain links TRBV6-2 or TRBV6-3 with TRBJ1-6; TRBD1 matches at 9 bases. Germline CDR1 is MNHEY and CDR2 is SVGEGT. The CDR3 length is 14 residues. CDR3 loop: CASSWTGDNSPLHF. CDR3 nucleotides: TGTGCTAGCAGTTGGACAGGGGATAATTCACCCCTCCACTTT.

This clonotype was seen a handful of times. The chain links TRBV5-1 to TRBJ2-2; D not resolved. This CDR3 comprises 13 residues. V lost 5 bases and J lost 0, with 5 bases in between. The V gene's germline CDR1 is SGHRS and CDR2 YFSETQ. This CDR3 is CASRATNTGELFF. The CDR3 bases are TGCGCCAGCAGGGCAACGAACACCGGGGAGCTGTTTTTT.

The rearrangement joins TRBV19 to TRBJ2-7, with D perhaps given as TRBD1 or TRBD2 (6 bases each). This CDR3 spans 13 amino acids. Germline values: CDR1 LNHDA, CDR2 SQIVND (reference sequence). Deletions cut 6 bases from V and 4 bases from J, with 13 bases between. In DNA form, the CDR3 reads TGTGCCAGTAGGGACACGGGGGCGTACGAGCAGTACTTC. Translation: CASRDTGAYEQYF. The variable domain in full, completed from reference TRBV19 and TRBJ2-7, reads DGGITQSPKYLFRKEGQNVTLSCEQNLNHDAMYWYRQDPGQGLRLIYYSQIVNDFQKGDIAEGYSVSREKKESFPLTVTSAQKNPTAFYLCASRDTGAYEQYFGPGTRLTVT.

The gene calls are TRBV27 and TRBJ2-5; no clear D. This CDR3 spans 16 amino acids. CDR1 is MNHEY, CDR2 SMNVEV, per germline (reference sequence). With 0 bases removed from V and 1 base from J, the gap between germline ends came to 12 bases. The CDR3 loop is CASSLSGKLLQETQYF. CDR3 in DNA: TGTGCCAGCAGTTTATCCGGAAAATTACTCCAAGAGACCCAGTACTTC.

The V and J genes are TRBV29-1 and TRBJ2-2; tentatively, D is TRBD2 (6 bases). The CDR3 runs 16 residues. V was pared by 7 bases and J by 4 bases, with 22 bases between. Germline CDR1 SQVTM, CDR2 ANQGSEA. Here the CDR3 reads CSARWDSRRTTGELFF. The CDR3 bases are TGCAGCGCCCGATGGGACTCACGCAGGACCACCGGGGAGCTGTTTTTT.

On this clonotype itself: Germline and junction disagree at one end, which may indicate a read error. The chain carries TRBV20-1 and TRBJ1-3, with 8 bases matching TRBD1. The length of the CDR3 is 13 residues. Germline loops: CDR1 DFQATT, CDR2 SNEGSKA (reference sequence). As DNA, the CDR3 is TGCGGGGCCCCGACAGGGGCTGGAGACACCATATATTTT. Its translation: CGAPTGAGDTIYF.

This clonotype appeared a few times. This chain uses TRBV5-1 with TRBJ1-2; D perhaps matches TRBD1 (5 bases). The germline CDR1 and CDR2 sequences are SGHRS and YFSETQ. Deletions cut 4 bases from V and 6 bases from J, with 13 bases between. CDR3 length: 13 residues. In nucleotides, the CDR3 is TGCGCCAGCAGCCGACAGTCGAACAATGGCTACACCTTC. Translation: CASSRQSNNGYTF.

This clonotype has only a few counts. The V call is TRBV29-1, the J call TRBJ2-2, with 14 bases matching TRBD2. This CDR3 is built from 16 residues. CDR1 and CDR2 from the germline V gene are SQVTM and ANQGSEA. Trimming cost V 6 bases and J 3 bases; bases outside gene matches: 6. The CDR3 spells CSVSPGLAGDTGELFF. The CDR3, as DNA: TGCAGCGTCTCCCCGGGACTAGCGGGGGACACCGGGGAGCTGTTTTTT.